These 22 T cell receptor beta chains were all obtained from the same sample, sequenced in a study of shared clonotypes between healthy human individuals. Produced via immunoSEQ multiplex PCR; TCRdb's table is partial and in-frame only. The data contain around 700,000 clones, roughly 78% of them singletons. Sample: memory CD4+ T cells sorted from blood. Subset: CD45RA-negative fraction. Receptors originate from a woman in her 30s in good health.

The chain couples TRBV5-1 to TRBJ2-7; D is perhaps TRBD2 (6 bases). CDR1 SGHRS and CDR2 YFSETQ come from the germline V gene. Trimming took off 4 bases at V and 2 bases at J, with 13 bases between the two ends. The CDR3 loop spans 14 amino acids. CDR3 residues: CASSRGGAPYEQYF. Written as DNA, the CDR3 is TGCGCCAGCAGCCGGGGCGGGGCCCCCTACGAGCAGTACTTC.

This chain connects TRBV7-9 to TRBJ1-2; TRBD1 is a possible D gene (6 bases). Looked up from germline, CDR1 is SEHNR and CDR2 is FQNEAQ (reference sequence). V dropped 1 base and J dropped 0 bases, with 18 bases sitting between them. The CDR3 is 18 residues long. The CDR3 reads CASSLGMTGRLANYGYTF. Here the CDR3 DNA reads TGTGCCAGCAGCTTAGGAATGACAGGCCGCCTAGCTAACTATGGCTACACCTTC.

The chain carries TRBV5-1 and TRBJ1-1, with 8 bases matching TRBD1. This CDR3 contains 16 residues. The V gene end was trimmed by 1 base and the J gene end by 4 bases; junction bases not matched to a gene: 9. Per the germline V gene, CDR1 is SGHRS and CDR2 is YFSETQ. The CDR3 DNA reads as TGCGCCAGCAGCTTGCAGTCTACAGGGGGTTTCACTGAAGCTTTCTTT. Its protein product is CASSLQSTGGFTEAFF.

The chain links TRBV7-3 to TRBJ2-7, with D unclear. This CDR3 is 15 amino acids long. The V gene lost 2 bases and the J gene lost 0 bases, with 11 bases spanning the gap. Germline CDR1 and CDR2: SGHTA and FQGTGA. The CDR3 sequence: CASSLGSSSSYEQYF. In DNA, the CDR3 is TGTGCCAGCAGCTTAGGTAGCAGTAGCTCCTACGAGCAGTACTTC.

The V and J genes are TRBV5-1 and TRBJ2-2, with 8 bases that match TRBD2. After removal of 5 bases from V and 4 bases from J, the junction contained 4 bases not matched to a gene. Germline CDR1 is SGHRS and CDR2 is YFSETQ. This CDR3 has 14 residues. The CDR3 DNA sequence: TGCGCCAGCAGGGACAGCGGGGGCACCGGGGAGCTGTTTTTT. Translation: CASRDSGGTGELFF.

The chain is built from TRBV7-2 and TRBJ2-1, with TRBD2 matching 8 bases. V was clipped by 1 base and J by 7 bases; unmatched bases: 6. The CDR3 is 15 residues long. The germline gives CDR1 SGHTA, CDR2 FQGNSA. The CDR3 bases are TGTGCCAGCAGCTTAGGGCGGGAGGTATCAAATGAGCAGTTCTTC. Translated, it gives CASSLGREVSNEQFF.

This sequence joins TRBV7-8 and TRBJ1-1; D remains unclear. Trimming removed 2 bases at V and 0 bases at J, with 7 bases between. The CDR3 extends over 14 amino acids. CDR1 is SGHVS and CDR2 is FQNEAQ in the germline V gene. The CDR3 DNA reads TGTGCCAGCAGCTTAATTCGGCTGAACACTGAAGCTTTCTTT. Amino acids: CASSLIRLNTEAFF.

This chain joins TRBV7-8 and TRBJ1-1; D remains unclear. V was cut by 8 bases and J by 7 bases, with 20 bases left in between. CDR3 size: 14 residues. CDR1 is SGHVS and CDR2 is FQNEAQ in the germline V gene. For the CDR3, the DNA is TGTGCCAGCCAGTGGGAGGGCGGGGTTGGTGAAGCTTTCTTT. It is translated as CASQWEGGVGEAFF.

The chain employs TRBV5-1 and TRBJ1-2; TRBD1 matches at 8 bases. The V gene end was trimmed by 4 bases and the J gene end by 3 bases; junction bases not matched to a gene: 5. This CDR3 region has 14 residues. In germline, CDR1 is SGHRS, CDR2 YFSETQ. In DNA, the CDR3 is TGCGCCAGCAGCATGACAGGGGAAGACTATGGCTACACCTTC. It is translated as CASSMTGEDYGYTF.

This chain joins TRBV5-1 and TRBJ2-5; unclear D gene. Trimming removed 1 base at V and 5 bases at J, with 9 bases between. Germline V gene lookup returns CDR1 SGHRS and CDR2 YFSETQ. CDR3 size: 13 residues. CDR3 sequence: CASSLREAETQYF. As DNA, the CDR3 is TGCGCCAGCAGCTTGCGCGAAGCGGAGACCCAGTACTTC.

The chain employs TRBV19 and TRBJ2-7, with D perhaps being TRBD1 or TRBD2 (5 bases each). V lost 1 base, J lost 2 bases, and 12 bases lay in between. The CDR3 totals 15 residues. Germline CDR1 LNHDA, CDR2 SQIVND (reference sequence). CDR3 region: CASSIVGTGTYEQYF. Here the CDR3 DNA reads TGTGCCAGTAGTATAGTAGGGACGGGAACCTACGAGCAGTACTTC.

This clone was counted a single time. The gene calls are TRBV11-2 and TRBJ2-7; D remains ambiguous. CDR1 is SGHAT and CDR2 is FQNNGV in the germline V gene. With 5 bases removed from V and 7 bases from J, the gap between germline ends came to 15 bases. The CDR3 length is 13 residues. Here the CDR3 reads CASSPTLYDEQYF. The CDR3 DNA sequence: TGTGCCAGCAGCCCAACGCTCTATGATGAGCAGTACTTC.

The chain carries TRBV29-1 and TRBJ2-5, with a tentative D call TRBD1 (6 bases). Germline-derived CDR1 and CDR2 are SQVTM and ANQGSEA. V was clipped by 4 bases and J by 5 bases, with 14 bases between them. The CDR3 sequence is 13 residues long. CDR3 in amino acids: CSVGDNHRETQYF. CDR3 sequence (DNA): TGCAGCGTTGGGGACAACCATAGGGAGACCCAGTACTTC.

The chain employs TRBV5-4 and TRBJ2-5; D is perhaps TRBD2 (6 bases). Germline CDR1 SGHNT, CDR2 YYREEE (reference sequence). The CDR3 has 14 residues. With 4 bases removed from V and 1 base from J, the gap between germline ends came to 11 bases. The CDR3 region is CASSLALVQETQYF. CDR3 coding DNA: TGTGCCAGCAGCCTAGCGTTGGTCCAAGAGACCCAGTACTTC. The full variable domain, with the rest looked up from reference TRBV5-4 and TRBJ2-5, is ETGVTQSPTHLIKTRGQQVTLRCSSQSGHNTVSWYQQALGQGPQFIFQYYREEENGRGNFPPRFSGLQFPNYSSELNVNALELDDSALYLCASSLALVQETQYFGPGTRLLVL.

The chain carries TRBV5-1 and TRBJ1-1; no firm D call. V lost 5 bases and J lost 4, with 12 bases in between. Germline V gives CDR1 SGHRS, CDR2 YFSETQ. There are 13 residues in the CDR3. The CDR3 sequence: CASREGTTTEAFF. The CDR3 bases are TGCGCCAGCAGAGAGGGTACAACCACTGAAGCTTTCTTT.

The chain links TRBV6-1 to TRBJ2-3; no reliable D call. Trimming removed 4 bases from V and 2 bases from J, with 10 bases in between. The CDR3 covers 14 residues. Germline-derived CDR1 and CDR2 are MNHNS and SASEGT. The CDR3 spells CASSASVNTDTQYF. CDR3 DNA: TGTGCCAGCAGTGCATCGGTGAACACAGATACGCAGTATTTT.

At least ten counts were recorded for this clone. The chain is built from TRBV7-3 and TRBJ2-3; 9 nucleotides match TRBD2. The ends lost 6 bases at V and 6 bases at J; junction bases unmatched: 16. Germline V CDR1 and CDR2: SGHTA, FQGTGA. This CDR3 spans 17 amino acids. CDR3 DNA: TGTGCCAGCAGTCCAGTGGGGGTAGCGGGAGTTGCGGATACGCAGTATTTT. Its protein is CASSPVGVAGVADTQYF.

The J gene is TRBJ2-3, the V gene TRBV10-1; TRBD2 aligns across 10 bases. The CDR3 has 18 residues. V was pared by 3 bases and J by 1 base, with 10 bases of the junction left unmatched. The germline V gene encodes CDR1 WNHNN and CDR2 SYGVQD (reference sequence). CDR3 protein: CASSDGLAGEVGTDTQYF. CDR3 nucleotide sequence: TGCGCCAGCAGTGACGGTCTAGCGGGAGAGGTTGGCACAGATACGCAGTATTTT.

The table lists this clone with a few counts. The genes are TRBV7-8 and TRBJ2-7, with TRBD2 matching over 8 bases. J gave up 2 bases and V 0 bases, and 0 bases lay outside the gene matches. The CDR3 has 14 residues. The germline gives CDR1 SGHVS, CDR2 FQNEAQ. The CDR3 DNA sequence: TGTGCCAGCAGCTTAGCTAGCGGGACCTACGAGCAGTACTTC. It yields the protein CASSLASGTYEQYF.

This clone was seen once. The CDR3 loop is CASSQVSSGRMNEQFF. CDR3 nucleotide sequence: TGCGCCAGCAGCCAAGTATCTAGCGGGAGGATGAATGAGCAGTTCTTC. V and J are TRBV4-1 and TRBJ2-1; 11 positions agree with TRBD2. The CDR3 length is 16 residues. Per the germline V gene, CDR1 is MGHRA and CDR2 is YSYEKL. Trimming cost V 1 base and J 7 bases; bases outside gene matches: 6.

The gene calls are TRBV15 and TRBJ1-2, with a tentative D call TRBD1 (6 bases). Trimming pared 1 base from V and 4 bases from J, leaving 19 bases between. The CDR3 consists of 17 residues. Germline V gives CDR1 LNHNV, CDR2 YYDKDF (reference sequence). The CDR3 DNA follows: TGTGCCACCAGCAGAGTGGGGGCGACAGGATGGGTCTATGGCTACACCTTC. Protein sequence: CATSRVGATGWVYGYTF.

A note on this clone: Distinct nucleotide sequences in the sample also encode this CDR3. This sequence joins TRBV5-1 and TRBJ2-7, with D possibly matching TRBD1 (6 bases). Germline V gives CDR1 SGHRS, CDR2 YFSETQ. The CDR3 length is 13 residues. V lost 0 bases and J lost 6, with 10 bases in between. CDR3 amino acids: CASSLGLGGEQYF. CDR3 DNA sequence: TGCGCCAGCAGCTTGGGTCTAGGGGGCGAGCAGTACTTC.